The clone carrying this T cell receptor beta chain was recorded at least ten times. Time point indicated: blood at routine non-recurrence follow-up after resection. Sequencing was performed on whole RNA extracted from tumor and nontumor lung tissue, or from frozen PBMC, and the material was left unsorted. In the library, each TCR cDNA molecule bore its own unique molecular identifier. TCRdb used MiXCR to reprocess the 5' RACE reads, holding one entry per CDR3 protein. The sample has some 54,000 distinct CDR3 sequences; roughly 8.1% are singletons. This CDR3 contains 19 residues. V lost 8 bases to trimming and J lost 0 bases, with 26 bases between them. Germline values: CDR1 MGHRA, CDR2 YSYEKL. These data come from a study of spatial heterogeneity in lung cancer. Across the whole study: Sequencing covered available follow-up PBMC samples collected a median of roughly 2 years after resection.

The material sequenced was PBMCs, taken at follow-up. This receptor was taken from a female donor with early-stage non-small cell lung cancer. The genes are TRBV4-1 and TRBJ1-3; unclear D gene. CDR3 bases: TGCGCCAGCTCCCCCGAGGAGTACGTCAGGCGAAGCTCTGGAAACACCATATATTTT. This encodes CASSPEEYVRRSSGNTIYF.